A selection of T cell receptor beta chains follows, all from one sample in a study of blood T cell repertoires in COVID-19. Sequenced by immunoSEQ multiplex PCR; TCRdb stores in-frame clones only, minus some. The sample lists more than 400,000 clones, 75% to 90% occurring once. The material sequenced was PBMCs or T cells enriched from blood (not recorded which). All receptors come from a woman between 18 and 29 years old who had recovered from COVID-19. CDR3s include the opening cysteine and the closing phenylalanine or tryptophan. The D gene is left open where the match is weak. Clone size is not always given. Where it is, it says once, few, many or a class for expanded clones.

V,D,size,J,CDR3,DNA
TRBV11-2,NA,once,TRBJ2-2,CASSFSTGELFF,TGTGCCAGCAGCTTTTCAACCGGGGAGCTGTTTTTT
TRBV5-1,NA,NA,TRBJ1-1,CASSLAPPGGGRTEAFF,TGCGCCAGCAGCTTGGCCCCTCCCGGGGGGGGCAGGACTGAAGCTTTCTTT
TRBV5-5,NA,NA,TRBJ2-3,CASSLRAGAFKDTQYF,TGTGCCAGCAGCTTGCGGGCGGGGGCTTTCAAAGATACGCAGTATTTT
TRBV28,TRBD2,NA,TRBJ2-7,CASSFGTSGYEQYF,TGTGCCAGCAGTTTCGGGACTAGCGGTTACGAGCAGTACTTC
TRBV7-9,NA,NA,TRBJ2-7,CASSYMSGPYEQYF,TGTGCCAGCAGCTACATGAGCGGGCCCTACGAGCAGTACTTC
TRBV4-1,TRBD1,NA,TRBJ1-5,CASSPTGFNQPQHF,TGCGCCAGCAGCCCGACAGGGTTCAATCAGCCCCAGCATTTT
TRBV18,NA,NA,TRBJ1-1,CASSPEANTEAFF,TGTGCCAGCTCACCAGAGGCGAACACTGAAGCTTTCTTT
TRBV19,TRBD2,NA,TRBJ2-2,CASSTAGGLNTGELFF,TGTGCCAGTAGTACGGCGGGGGGCCTGAACACCGGGGAGCTGTTTTTT
TRBV30,TRBD1,few,TRBJ1-5,CAWSVQRQGNQPQHF,TGTGCCTGGAGTGTACAGAGACAGGGGAATCAGCCCCAGCATTTT
TRBV18,NA,NA,TRBJ2-2,CASSLVRVDNTGELFF,TGTGCCAGCTCCCTAGTCAGGGTGGACAACACCGGGGAGCTGTTTTTT
TRBV7-8,NA,once,TRBJ1-2,CASSSTFSGGYTF,TGTGCCAGCAGCTCGACATTTTCCGGTGGCTACACCTTC
TRBV27,TRBD1,NA,TRBJ1-2,CASSVQGAGYGYTF,TGTGCCAGCAGTGTTCAGGGGGCGGGCTATGGCTACACCTTC
TRBV5-1,NA,NA,TRBJ2-3,CASSLEAQTGTDTQYF,TGCGCCAGCAGCTTGGAGGCCCAAACAGGGACAGATACGCAGTATTTT
TRBV28,NA,NA,TRBJ1-6,CASNPPGGNNSPLHF,TGTGCCAGCAACCCGCCTGGAGGGAACAATTCACCCCTCCACTTT
TRBV30,NA,NA,TRBJ1-3,CAWSLAAGNTIYF,TGTGCCTGGAGCTTAGCGGCAGGAAACACCATATATTTT
TRBV3-1/TRBV3-2,TRBD2,NA,TRBJ2-4,CASSQRVLAGGRNIQYF,TGTGCCAGCAGCCAACGCGTCCTAGCGGGGGGGCGAAACATTCAGTACTTC
TRBV19,NA,NA,TRBJ1-4,CASSIVSGNEKLFF,TGTGCCAGTAGTATAGTATCCGGTAATGAAAAACTGTTTTTT
TRBV7-2,TRBD1,NA,TRBJ1-2,CASSLGQGDGNGYTF,TGTGCCAGCAGTTTAGGACAGGGAGACGGGAACGGCTACACCTTC
TRBV7-8,TRBD1,NA,TRBJ1-2,CASSLSRTGSHGYTF,TGTGCCAGCAGCTTAAGTCGGACAGGGTCGCATGGCTACACCTTC
TRBV5-1,NA,NA,TRBJ1-2,CASSLRENYGYTF,TGCGCCAGCAGCTTGAGGGAGAACTATGGCTACACCTTC
TRBV27,NA,NA,TRBJ1-6,CASSLGDRDYLHF,TGTGCCAGCTCCCTGGGGGACCGGGACTATCTCCACTTT
TRBV28,NA,NA,TRBJ2-2,CASSLPSRGELFF,TGTGCCAGCAGTCTCCCCTCACGGGGGGAGCTGTTTTTT
TRBV7-7,TRBD1,NA,TRBJ2-2,CASSLFTGGTGELFF,TGTGCTAGCAGCCTATTCACAGGGGGCACCGGGGAGCTGTTTTTT
TRBV3-1/TRBV3-2,NA,NA,TRBJ2-2,CASSQDPAGELFF,TGTGCCAGCAGCCAAGATCCCGCCGGGGAGCTGTTTTTT
TRBV6-5,TRBD1,NA,TRBJ2-7,CASSRDSASYEQYF,TGTGCCAGCAGTCGGGACAGTGCCTCCTACGAGCAGTACTTC
TRBV6-5,NA,once,TRBJ1-1,CASRSWSAPNTEAFF,TGTGCCAGTCGGTCTTGGTCCGCCCCTAACACTGAAGCTTTCTTT
TRBV7-3,NA,NA,TRBJ2-2,CASSPVGRGNTGELFF,TGTGCCAGCAGCCCCGTCGGGCGGGGAAACACCGGGGAGCTGTTTTTT
TRBV19,NA,NA,TRBJ1-2,CASRNPGTRRGYTF,TGTGCCAGTAGGAACCCCGGGACACGCCGTGGCTACACCTTC
TRBV7-8,NA,NA,TRBJ2-5,CASRYGGPGGEETQYF,TGTGCCAGCAGATACGGGGGGCCCGGAGGGGAAGAGACCCAGTACTTC
TRBV7-2,NA,NA,TRBJ2-7,CASSLVSGQSYEQYF,TGTGCCAGCAGCTTAGTCTCAGGACAGTCATACGAGCAGTACTTC
TRBV2,NA,NA,TRBJ1-1,CASRQNTEAFF,TGTGCCAGCAGACAGAACACTGAAGCTTTCTTT
TRBV7-3,TRBD1,NA,TRBJ1-1,CASSPSTGVHTEAFF,TGTGCCAGCAGCCCATCGACAGGGGTGCACACTGAAGCTTTCTTT
TRBV7-2,NA,once,TRBJ1-6,CASSSRVNSPLHF,TGTGCCAGCAGCTCCAGGGTTAATTCACCCCTCCACTTT
TRBV18,TRBD1,NA,TRBJ1-5,CASSPQGARNQPQHF,TGTGCCAGCTCACCACAGGGGGCGCGTAATCAGCCCCAGCATTTT
TRBV6-2/TRBV6-3,NA,few,TRBJ1-5,CASSYVSRQPQHF,TGTGCCAGCAGTTACGTTTCGCGGCAGCCCCAGCATTTT
TRBV7-2,NA,NA,TRBJ1-6,CASTLRGSPRNSPLHF,TGTGCCAGCACCCTAAGAGGCTCCCCTCGGAATTCACCCCTCCACTTT
TRBV5-1,NA,NA,TRBJ2-1,CASSPLTGTYNEQFF,TGCGCCAGCAGCCCCCTGACAGGAACCTACAATGAGCAGTTCTTC
TRBV15,NA,NA,TRBJ1-1,CATSRDNREGEAFF,TGTGCCACCAGCAGAGATAACAGGGAGGGTGAAGCTTTCTTT
TRBV5-1,TRBD1,NA,TRBJ2-7,CASTETGDGSYEQYF,TGCGCCAGCACTGAAACAGGGGACGGCTCCTACGAGCAGTACTTC
TRBV6-6,TRBD2,once,TRBJ2-7,CASSSGTSREQYF,TGTGCCAGCAGTTCCGGGACTAGCCGCGAGCAGTACTTC
TRBV30,NA,NA,TRBJ2-4,CAWSVRSAGNIQYF,TGTGCCTGGAGTGTGAGAAGTGCCGGAAACATTCAGTACTTC
TRBV2,TRBD2,NA,TRBJ2-3,CASSEETSGGTDTQYF,TGTGCCAGCAGTGAAGAAACTAGCGGGGGCACAGATACGCAGTATTTT
TRBV5-5,NA,NA,TRBJ1-5,CASSSAQGPWDQPQHF,TGTGCCAGCAGCTCAGCTCAGGGGCCATGGGATCAGCCCCAGCATTTT
TRBV5-6,NA,NA,TRBJ1-1,CASSLRGTYNTEAFF,TGTGCCAGCAGCTTGAGGGGCACCTACAACACTGAAGCTTTCTTT
TRBV11-2,NA,NA,TRBJ1-4,CASSMEAGEKLFF,TGTGCCAGCAGCATGGAGGCTGGGGAAAAACTGTTTTTT
TRBV27,TRBD1,NA,TRBJ1-2,CASSLYPTGNYGYTF,TGTGCCAGCAGTCTCTATCCGACAGGGAACTATGGCTACACCTTC
TRBV6-5,NA,once,TRBJ2-7,CASRSPYEQYF,TGTGCCAGCAGGAGCCCCTACGAGCAGTACTTC
TRBV9,TRBD2,NA,TRBJ2-3,CASSVGLASDTQYF,TGTGCCAGCAGCGTCGGACTAGCGTCGGATACGCAGTATTTT
TRBV30,NA,once,TRBJ2-3,CAWMRTSTDTQYF,TGTGCCTGGATGCGGACAAGCACAGATACGCAGTATTTT